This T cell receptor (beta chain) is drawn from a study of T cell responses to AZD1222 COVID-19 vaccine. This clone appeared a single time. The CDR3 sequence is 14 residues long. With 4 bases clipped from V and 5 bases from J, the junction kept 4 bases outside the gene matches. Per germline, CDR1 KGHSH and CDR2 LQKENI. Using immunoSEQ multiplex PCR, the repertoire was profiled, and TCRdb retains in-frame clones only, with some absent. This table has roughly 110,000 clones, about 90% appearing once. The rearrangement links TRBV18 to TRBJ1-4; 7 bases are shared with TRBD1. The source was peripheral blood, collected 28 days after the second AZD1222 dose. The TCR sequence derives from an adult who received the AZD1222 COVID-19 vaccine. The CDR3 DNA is TGTGCCAGCTCACAGGGACAGAGCAATGAAAAACTGTTTTTT. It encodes CASSQGQSNEKLFF.